Below, 30 T cell receptor beta chains from the same sample are listed, as sequenced in a study of beta chain features in type 1 diabetes. Every bit of the isolated RNA underwent reverse transcription, so sequencing read expressed TCRB transcripts. Profiling relied on immunoSEQ multiplex PCR, and the TCRdb table lists in-frame clones only, not all of them. The table shows fewer than 900,000 clones, with roughly a sixth occurring only once. Sequenced: naive CD4+ T cells from blood. The receptors stem from a woman younger than 35 in good health.

The V and J genes are TRBV28 and TRBJ2-3, with D tentatively TRBD2 (5 bases). The V gene lost 4 bases and the J gene lost 7 bases, with 15 bases spanning the gap. This CDR3 has 14 amino acids. Germline CDR1 MDHEN, CDR2 SYDVKM. CDR3 sequence reads: CASSSSGLRNTQYF. The CDR3, as DNA: TGTGCCAGCAGTTCCTCCGGACTCAGGAATACGCAGTATTTT.

This clone has only a few counts. As DNA, the CDR3 is TGTGCCAGCAGCCACAGGGGGCGAACGAACACTGAAGCTTTCTTT. Protein: CASSHRGRTNTEAFF. V gene TRBV21-1 combines with J gene TRBJ1-1; TRBD1, the table's D call, was not compared with the DNA. TRBV21-1 represents a pseudogene. CDR3 size: 15 residues.

The V gene is TRBV5-1, the J gene TRBJ1-4; D is undetermined. Looked up from germline, CDR1 is SGHRS and CDR2 is YFSETQ. The CDR3 runs to 14 residues. V lost 0 bases, J lost 5 bases, and 8 bases lay in between. DNA of the CDR3: TGCGCCAGCAGCTTGGGACGGCCGAATGAAAAACTGTTTTTT. It codes for CASSLGRPNEKLFF.

In its sample, this clone was seen a few times. J is TRBJ2-3 and V is TRBV4-2; 10 nucleotides match TRBD2. Germline CDR1 is LGHNA and CDR2 is YNFKEQ. This CDR3 region has 16 residues. The V segment lost 4 bases and the J segment 1 base; nucleotides outside the gene matches: 5. CDR3 region: CASSPPSGRRTDTQYF. CDR3 sequence (DNA): TGTGCCAGCAGCCCGCCTAGCGGGAGACGCACAGATACGCAGTATTTT.

The genes are TRBV7-9 and TRBJ1-1; 8 positions agree with TRBD1. The CDR3 contains 16 residues. Trimming at V came to 1 base and at J to 5 bases, leaving 9 bases not matched to a gene. Looked up from germline, CDR1 is SEHNR and CDR2 is FQNEAQ (reference sequence). The CDR3, as DNA: TGTGCCAGCAGCTTAGGCAGGACAGGGTTCTCGACTGAAGCTTTCTTT. It codes for CASSLGRTGFSTEAFF. The whole variable domain, remainder taken from reference TRBV7-9 and TRBJ1-1, is DTGVSQNPRHKITKRGQNVTFRCDPISEHNRLYWYRQTLGQGPEFLTYFQNEAQLEKSRLLSDRFSAERPKGSFSTLEIQRTEQGDSAMYLCASSLGRTGFSTEAFFGQGTRLTVV.

This clone was seen a handful of times. The rearrangement joins TRBV11-2 to TRBJ2-1, with 9 bases lining up with TRBD2. The CDR3 is 14 residues long. V dropped 1 base and J dropped 9; count of bases not matched to a gene: 4. Germline V gene lookup returns CDR1 SGHAT and CDR2 FQNNGV. Here the CDR3 DNA reads TGTGCCAGCAGCTTAGGTAGCGGGAGTGGTGAGCAGTTCTTC. Translation: CASSLGSGSGEQFF.

The V call is TRBV6-5, the J call TRBJ2-4; D ambiguous. The CDR3 is 12 amino acids. The germline V and J ends were trimmed by 8 bases and 1 base, with 6 bases remaining between them. CDR1 is MNHEY, CDR2 SVGAGI, per germline. CDR3 DNA sequence: TGTGCCAGCTTCTCGGCCAAAAACATTCAGTACTTC. Translating gives CASFSAKNIQYF.

This clone has a handful of counts. J is TRBJ2-4 and V is TRBV4-3; TRBD2 aligns across 7 bases. In germline, CDR1 is LGHNA, CDR2 YSLEER. Trimming took 0 bases from V and 11 from J; bases not matched to a gene: 10. This CDR3 is 15 amino acids long. CDR3 protein: CASSQERRDYYFQYF. CDR3 nucleotides: TGCGCCAGCAGCCAAGAGAGACGGGACTACTACTTTCAGTACTTC.

In this sample, this clone turned up a few times. The CDR3 sequence is CASRESRTEAFF. Written as DNA, the CDR3 is TGTGCCAGCAGGGAATCTCGGACTGAAGCTTTCTTT. V and J are TRBV2 and TRBJ1-1; D is unresolved. The CDR3 runs 12 residues. Germline CDR1 reads SNHLY; CDR2 reads FYNNEI. Trimming removed 6 bases at V and 5 bases at J, with 10 bases between. Together with reference TRBV2 and TRBJ1-1, the CDR3 gives the full variable domain: EPEVTQTPSHQVTQMGQEVILRCVPISNHLYFYWYRQILGQKVEFLVSFYNNEISEKSEIFDDQFSVERPDGSNFTLKIRSTKLEDSAMYFCASRESRTEAFFGQGTRLTVV.

The chain is built from TRBV18 and TRBJ2-5; D is ambiguous. Deletions cut 2 bases from V and 5 bases from J, with 9 bases between. Germline lookup yields CDR1 KGHSH and CDR2 LQKENI. This CDR3 region has 13 residues. The CDR3 DNA follows: TGTGCCAGCTCACCAGGCATGCGGGAGACCCAGTACTTC. Translating gives CASSPGMRETQYF.

The gene calls are TRBV7-9 and TRBJ2-4; 9 bases map to TRBD1. Germline lookup yields CDR1 SEHNR and CDR2 FQNEAQ (reference sequence). Trimming took 5 bases from V and 6 from J; bases not matched to a gene: 5. This CDR3 spans 14 amino acids. The CDR3 reads CASSPRQGGNIQYF. CDR3 coding DNA: TGTGCCAGCAGCCCCAGACAGGGGGGAAACATTCAGTACTTC. The variable domain in full, with the rest retrieved from reference TRBV7-9 and TRBJ2-4, is DTGVSQNPRHKITKRGQNVTFRCDPISEHNRLYWYRQTLGQGPEFLTYFQNEAQLEKSRLLSDRFSAERPKGSFSTLEIQRTEQGDSAMYLCASSPRQGGNIQYFGAGTRLSVL.

In this sample, this clone turned up a few times. CDR3 sequence (DNA): TGTGCCAGCAGCACGACGAAAAGCCCCGGGAGTACCCCCTACTACGAGCAGTACTTC. Protein sequence: CASSTTKSPGSTPYYEQYF. The rearrangement links TRBV7-3 to TRBJ2-7; a possible D gene is TRBD2 (6 bases). The CDR3 length is 19 residues. Germline loops: CDR1 SGHTA, CDR2 FQGTGA. Trimming cost V 5 bases and J 3 bases, with 29 bases left between them.

The J gene is TRBJ1-5, the V gene TRBV28; D unresolved. Trimming removed 1 base at V and 4 bases at J, with 8 bases between. This CDR3 spans 14 amino acids. Germline CDR1 is MDHEN and CDR2 is SYDVKM. The CDR3 is CASSLFGLNQPQHF. The CDR3 region has the DNA TGTGCCAGCAGTTTATTTGGGTTAAATCAGCCCCAGCATTTT. Full variable domain (remainder filled in from reference TRBV28 and TRBJ1-5): DVKVTQSSRYLVKRTGEKVFLECVQDMDHENMFWYRQDPGLGLRLIYFSYDVKMKEKGDIPEGYSVSREKKERFSLILESASTNQTSMYLCASSLFGLNQPQHFGDGTRLSIL.

This clone was detected only a few times. In nucleotides, the CDR3 is TGCAGTGCTAGAGGACAGGGGTTGTCTTTCTTT. Protein sequence: CSARGQGLSFF. V and J are TRBV20-1 and TRBJ1-1, with 8 bases that match TRBD1. The CDR3 contains 11 residues. V lost 1 base, J lost 12 bases, and 4 bases stayed unmatched. Germline V lookup: CDR1 DFQATT, CDR2 SNEGSKA (reference sequence).

This clone was counted between two and nine times. The chain joins TRBV7-9 to TRBJ1-3; possible D gene TRBD1, 5 bases. The germline V gene has CDR1 SEHNR and CDR2 FQNEAQ (reference sequence). The CDR3 covers 13 residues. V lost 5 bases and J 4 bases, leaving 9 bases between the germline ends. The CDR3, as DNA: TGTGCCAGCAGCCGGGGCACAGGAAACACCATATATTTT. This codes for CASSRGTGNTIYF.

This clone was found a few times. J is TRBJ2-1 and V is TRBV5-3; D perhaps matches TRBD2 (5 bases). Being an ORF, TRBV5-3 has a function that is uncertain. V was shortened by 4 bases and J by 4 bases, with 15 bases between the two germline ends. This CDR3 has 15 residues. The CDR3 region is CARSQDRRTYNEQFF. Here the CDR3 DNA reads TGTGCCAGAAGCCAGGACCGGAGGACTTACAATGAGCAGTTCTTC.

V usage is TRBV7-2 and J usage is TRBJ1-5, with TRBD1 matching over 7 bases. CDR1 SGHTA and CDR2 FQGNSA come from the germline V gene. Trimming removed 7 bases from V and 4 bases from J; junction bases left unmatched: 13. The CDR3 covers 16 residues. The CDR3 coding sequence is TGTGCCAGCACCGTTTATGGGGCAGGGGGTAATCAGCCCCAGCATTTT. This sequence encodes CASTVYGAGGNQPQHF.

Written as DNA, the CDR3 is TGTGCCAGCAGCTTGTTTACGGGAGGTGGGGCCAACGTCCTGACTTTC. Its translation is CASSLFTGGGANVLTF. The chain employs TRBV5-4 and TRBJ2-6; 7 bases line up with TRBD2. Trimming took 1 base from V and 3 from J; bases not matched to a gene: 4. The CDR3 consists of 16 residues. CDR1 is SGHNT and CDR2 is YYREEE in the germline V gene (reference sequence).

The chain employs TRBV11-2 and TRBJ2-3, with TRBD2 matching 14 bases. CDR1 and CDR2 from the germline V gene are SGHAT and FQNNGV. The CDR3 is made up of 16 amino acids. With V trimmed by 6 bases and J by 6 bases, 8 bases remained unmatched. The CDR3 is CASSSRTSGRRDTQYF. DNA for the CDR3: TGTGCCAGCAGTTCCCGGACTAGCGGGAGGAGGGATACGCAGTATTTT.

The sample holds a few counts of this clone. The chain uses TRBV5-4 and TRBJ2-2; D ambiguous. V lost 3 bases and J 3 bases, leaving 9 bases between the germline ends. Germline values: CDR1 SGHNT, CDR2 YYREEE (reference sequence). CDR3 length: 14 amino acids. CDR3 region: CASSYGRDTGELFF. The DNA for the CDR3 is TGTGCCAGCAGCTACGGACGGGACACCGGGGAGCTGTTTTTT.

The rearrangement joins TRBV18 to TRBJ1-4; D might be TRBD1 (6 bases). CDR3 length equals 16 residues. Germline V gene sequence: CDR1 KGHSH, CDR2 LQKENI. V was clipped by 2 bases and J by 8 bases, with 18 bases between them. The CDR3 DNA reads TGTGCCAGCTCACCAATCGGGGGCGCTTCCCGGGAAAAACTGTTTTTT. Residues: CASSPIGGASREKLFF.

This sequence joins TRBV29-1 and TRBJ2-3; weak D call: TRBD2 (5 bases). Germline V gene data show CDR1 as SQVTM and CDR2 as ANQGSEA. The CDR3 runs to 12 residues. Trimming cost V 3 bases and J 6 bases, with 10 bases left between them. The CDR3 DNA is TGCAGCGTTGAGGTTGAGCGGGATACGCAGTATTTT. Translation: CSVEVERDTQYF.

This clone was observed a few times. The genes are TRBV5-1 and TRBJ2-1; 15 bases are shared with TRBD2. V was pared by 2 bases and J by 6 bases, with 6 bases of the junction left unmatched. Germline loops: CDR1 SGHRS, CDR2 YFSETQ. The CDR3 sequence is 17 residues long. The CDR3 nucleotides read TGCGCCAGCAGCTTCGGACTAGCGGGAGGGCCCCGCAATGAGCAGTTCTTC. It is translated as CASSFGLAGGPRNEQFF.

This clone was detected a few times. The V and J genes are TRBV4-2 and TRBJ2-1, with unresolved D. V was shortened by 1 base and J by 0 bases, with 7 bases between the two germline ends. The CDR3 is 15 amino acids. CDR1 is LGHNA and CDR2 is YNFKEQ in the germline V gene. For the CDR3, the DNA is TGTGCCAGCAGCCAAGGGGTGAGCTCCTACAATGAGCAGTTCTTC. This gives the protein CASSQGVSSYNEQFF.

This chain uses TRBV5-1 with TRBJ2-3; 7 nucleotides line up with TRBD2. CDR1 and CDR2 from the germline V gene are SGHRS and YFSETQ. V trimming: 1 base; J trimming: 2 bases; junction bases outside the gene matches: 4. This CDR3 has 15 residues. The DNA of the CDR3 is TGCGCCAGCAGCTTGCCCGGGACTAACACAGATACGCAGTATTTT. This codes for CASSLPGTNTDTQYF.

The rearrangement uses TRBV5-1 and TRBJ2-5; D is possibly TRBD1 (6 bases). V lost 2 bases and J lost 2, with 10 bases in between. The germline CDR1 and CDR2 sequences are SGHRS and YFSETQ. This CDR3 spans 14 amino acids. The chain's CDR3 is CASSFGTPQETQYF. The CDR3 nucleotides are TGCGCCAGCAGCTTCGGGACACCTCAAGAGACCCAGTACTTC.

This chain uses TRBV2 with TRBJ1-1; 7 bases are shared with TRBD1. Trimming took 7 bases from V and 0 from J; bases not matched to a gene: 5. CDR3 length equals 14 residues. CDR1 and CDR2 from the germline V gene are SNHLY and FYNNEI. The chain's CDR3 is CASTGQVMNTEAFF. Here the CDR3 DNA reads TGTGCCAGCACCGGACAGGTCATGAACACTGAAGCTTTCTTT.

The chain couples TRBV5-4 to TRBJ2-5, with D perhaps TRBD2 (5 bases). The germline V and J ends were trimmed by 0 bases and 5 bases, with 8 bases remaining between them. The CDR3 sequence is 13 residues long. The germline V gene has CDR1 SGHNT and CDR2 YYREEE (reference sequence). The CDR3 DNA reads as TGTGCCAGCAGCTTGGATGGACTGGAGACCCAGTACTTC. It codes for CASSLDGLETQYF.

This clone was seen only a few times. One end of the junction varies from germline; a read error may be responsible. V usage is TRBV10-2 and J usage is TRBJ1-2, with TRBD1 matching over 9 bases. In germline, CDR1 is WSHSY, CDR2 SAAADI. The CDR3 is 12 amino acids. CDR3 residues: CASSDPTGGCTF. The CDR3 nucleotides read TGCGCCAGCAGTGACCCCACAGGGGGCTGCACCTTC.

This clone was found a few times. V gene TRBV25-1 combines with J gene TRBJ2-1; tentative D call: TRBD1 (5 bases). The CDR3 totals 14 residues. Trimming stripped 1 base from V and 4 bases from J, with 8 bases between. CDR1 and CDR2 from the germline V gene are MGHDK and SYGVNS. The CDR3 DNA reads as TGTGCCAGCAGTGAATGGGGCAGTTACAATGAGCAGTTCTTC. Translating it yields CASSEWGSYNEQFF.